This entry features one T cell receptor beta chain sequence. Germline trimming cut 5 bases from V and 10 bases from J; bases unmatched to any gene: 11. The CDR3 has 15 amino acids. Germline CDR1 reads SGHTA; CDR2 reads FQGTGA. The data were taken from a study of OX40 agonist ivuxolimab in advanced cancers. TCRdb's copy holds only in-frame clones and misses some; the assay was immunoSEQ multiplex PCR. This sample has about 120,000 clones; over 85% occur once, and the top ten carry 0.15% to 0.17%. Source: CD4+ or CD8+ T cells sorted from blood, taken in a trial of the OX40 agonist ivuxolimab. The rearrangement links TRBV7-3 to TRBJ2-1; 10 nucleotides match TRBD2. The sequence was obtained from an adult with an advanced solid tumor such as melanoma, head and neck, liver or kidney cancer. The CDR3 coding sequence is TGTGCCAGCAGCCTCGGACTAGCGGCATTGGGAGAGCAGTTCTTC. This translates into CASSLGLAALGEQFF.